A selection of T cell receptor beta chains follows, all from one sample in a study of beta chain features in type 1 diabetes. Data came from immunoSEQ multiplex PCR; TCRdb stores just in-frame clones and leaves some out. The table records about 400,000 clones, around 13% of them present only once. The sample comprised naive CD4+ T cells from blood. The receptors derive from a woman under 30 with type 1 diabetes. The CDR3 runs from the conserved cysteine through the conserved F or W. The D gene is left open where the match is weak. Rows may omit the clone size; those that give it use once, few, many or a size class.

>TRBV11-3|few|TRBD2|TRBJ2-1
CASSRLESGANEQFF
TGTGCCAGCAGCCGTCTAGAGAGCGGGGCAAATGAGCAGTTCTTC
>TRBV9|few|TRBD2|TRBJ2-1
CASSASSGRYNEQFF
TGTGCCAGCAGCGCCTCTAGCGGGAGGTACAATGAGCAGTTCTTC
>TRBV7-3|few|.|TRBJ2-3
CASSSLRDTQYF
TGTGCCAGCAGTTCTCTCAGGGATACGCAGTATTTT
>TRBV18|.|TRBD1|TRBJ2-7
CASSFQTGGYDEQYF
TGTGCCAGCTCATTCCAGACAGGGGGCTACGACGAGCAGTACTTC
>TRBV19|.|TRBD1|TRBJ2-7
CASSIPGQGPYEQYF
TGTGCCAGTAGTATACCGGGACAGGGACCCTACGAGCAGTACTTC
>TRBV4-3|few|.|TRBJ2-2
CASSQAGANTGELFF
TGCGCCAGCAGCCAAGCGGGAGCGAACACCGGGGAGCTGTTTTTT
>TRBV29-1|few|.|TRBJ2-3
CSVGLRSTDTQYF
TGCAGCGTTGGACTGCGAAGCACAGATACGCAGTATTTT
>TRBV2|few|TRBD2|TRBJ2-1
CASRRLAGGSYNEQFF
TGTGCCAGCAGAAGACTAGCGGGAGGCTCCTACAATGAGCAGTTCTTC
>TRBV5-1|few|TRBD1|TRBJ2-7
CASSLEAGGELKQYF
TGCGCCAGCAGCTTGGAAGCAGGGGGCGAATTAAAGCAGTACTTC
>TRBV4-1|.|TRBD1|TRBJ1-5
CASSQGPGQGADQPQHF
TGCGCCAGCAGCCAAGGGCCGGGACAGGGGGCGGATCAGCCCCAGCATTTT
>TRBV6-6|.|TRBD1|TRBJ1-2
CASSYSGGDRAYGYTF
TGTGCCAGCAGTTACTCTGGAGGGGACAGGGCATATGGCTACACCTTC
>TRBV6-5|.|TRBD1|TRBJ1-4
CASSYVAGTGLEKLFF
TGTGCCAGCAGTTACGTTGCCGGGACAGGGTTGGAAAAACTGTTTTTT
>TRBV19|once|TRBD1|TRBJ1-2
CASSAGTAIPHGYTF
TGTGCCAGTAGTGCAGGGACAGCTATACCCCATGGCTACACCTTC
>TRBV6-6|few|.|TRBJ2-2
CASSKQGGRVGGELFF
TGTGCCAGCAGTAAACAGGGAGGGAGGGTCGGCGGGGAGCTGTTTTTT
>TRBV5-1|.|.|TRBJ2-2
CASSTEGGELFF
TGCGCCAGCAGCACCGAGGGTGGGGAGCTGTTTTTT
>TRBV28|.|TRBD1|TRBJ2-7
CASRDRTYEQYF
TGTGCCAGCAGGGACAGGACCTACGAGCAGTACTTC
>TRBV7-2|few|.|TRBJ1-4
CASSPGGGYEKLFF
TGTGCCAGCAGCCCCGGCGGGGGCTATGAAAAACTGTTTTTT
>TRBV25-1|.|.|TRBJ2-1
CASSEYYGAEQFF
TGTGCCAGCAGTGAATACTATGGGGCTGAGCAGTTCTTC
>TRBV2|.|.|TRBJ2-7
CASRPGLYEQYF
TGTGCCAGCAGACCAGGCCTCTACGAGCAGTACTTC